The rows below give T cell receptor beta chains drawn from one sample of a study of shared clonotypes between healthy human individuals. Sequencing was performed with immunoSEQ multiplex PCR; in TCRdb, only in-frame clones are kept and a portion is missing. The data hold roughly 650,000 clones, with around 97% observed a single time. Source material: naive CD4+ T cells sorted from blood. These receptors all come from a woman in her 30s in good health. The CDR3 runs from the conserved cysteine through the conserved F or W.

v_gene	j_gene	CDR3aa
TRBV11-2	TRBJ2-1	CASSLAGYAGGGYNEQFF
TRBV7-2	TRBJ2-7	CASSFGPGTYEQYF
TRBV7-3	TRBJ2-7	CASSSLAGVGAEQYF
TRBV21-1	TRBJ1-5	CASSTPGTQRMTTQHF
TRBV18	TRBJ2-3	CASSPPMGDSPRKYF
TRBV5-1	TRBJ1-2	CASSRDSDYGYTF
TRBV23-1	TRBJ2-7	CAELWGRDMYEQYF
TRBV5-6	TRBJ1-2	CASRAGTGDFGYTF
TRBV7-2	TRBJ2-7	CASSRLAVQLYEQYF
TRBV7-9	TRBJ2-7	CASSVRDRSYEQYF
TRBV28	TRBJ2-5	CASTGGSEETQYF
TRBV28	TRBJ2-1	CASSPAETDNEQFF
TRBV27	TRBJ2-3	CASSLYSPGGLATDTQYF
TRBV5-4	TRBJ2-7	CASSNGLAGAVAYEQYF
TRBV18	TRBJ2-7	CASSRPGSYEQYF
TRBV30	.	CAWSTLGRYEQYF
TRBV27	TRBJ2-2	CASSKVDTGELFF
TRBV10-3	TRBJ2-3	CAIRNSTDTQYF
TRBV28	TRBJ2-5	CASSSYQETQYF
TRBV2	TRBJ2-7	CASSKSGSPYEQYF
TRBV7-9	TRBJ2-3	CASSRRGLDTQYF
TRBV5-6	TRBJ2-3	CASSKTSGSTDTQYF
TRBV4-1	TRBJ2-7	CASSQLAGGVKNEQYF
TRBV4-1	TRBJ2-5	CASSHLLAGEETQYF
TRBV5-1	TRBJ2-7	CASSPRGVAGDSYEQYF
TRBV5-1	TRBJ2-1	CASSLGGSSYNEQFF
TRBV9	TRBJ1-2	CASTKGVNYGYTF
TRBV2	TRBJ1-1	CASRVEGTEAFF
TRBV28	TRBJ1-5	CATKGYNQPQHF
TRBV6-1	TRBJ1-5	CASRSEGAFNQPQHF
TRBV19	TRBJ1-1	CASNPGKYTEAFF
TRBV28	TRBJ2-2	CASSSGAANTGELFF
TRBV23-1	TRBJ1-2	CASRSPGQADGYTF
TRBV18	TRBJ2-5	CASSPLMGEETQYF
TRBV7-2	TRBJ1-3	CASSLTGNTIYF
TRBV2	TRBJ1-5	CASSLRGQGGQPQHF
TRBV18	TRBJ2-1	CASSYPTLGRGEQFF
TRBV2	TRBJ2-3	CASSEEGFIGDTQYF
TRBV10-1	TRBJ2-2	CASSDPGLAGLNTGELFF
TRBV27	TRBJ1-5	CASGRGEPQHF
TRBV30	TRBJ1-2	CAWSTGGWGYTF
TRBV5-1	TRBJ1-1	CASSFGRGNTEAFF
TRBV19	TRBJ1-2	CASSSGQGYGYTF
TRBV7-9	.	CASSLVPRTGDYEQYF
TRBV7-2	TRBJ2-7	CASSFGTDGYEQYF
TRBV2	TRBJ1-1	CASILGTGNTEAFF
TRBV5-5	TRBJ2-1	CASSPRDTGNEQFF
TRBV7-6	TRBJ2-7	CASSFPGVHEQYF
TRBV6-6	TRBJ2-7	CASLNAGEQYF
TRBV28	TRBJ2-3	CASSHYGGSTDTQYF
TRBV4-1	TRBJ2-7	CASSPLIRERTYEQYF
TRBV30	TRBJ2-7	CAWRGTARLGEQYF
TRBV6-5	.	CASSFSGGDSYEQYF
TRBV10-3	TRBJ2-1	CAISDLAKQELAEQFF